The entry below gives a single T cell receptor beta chain sequence along with its context. As handled by the study authors: The assay estimated nucleated cells by amplifying reference gene primers. Assay: immunoSEQ multiplex PCR; the TCRdb copy retains only in-frame clones and omits some. V and J calls and clone size follow that table, whereas D and trimming were derived from the DNA. The repertoire consists of around 100,000 clones, with roughly 90% occurring once and the leading ten covering less than 2.5%. The CDR3 has 13 amino acids. V was trimmed by 6 bases and J by 5 bases, leaving 13 bases between them. This sample is part of a study of blood T cell repertoires in COVID-19.

The chain combines TRBV12-3 or TRBV12-4 with TRBJ1-1, with D tentatively TRBD1 (6 bases). Sequencing used peripheral blood. This TCR came from a human donor with active COVID-19. The donor label of this sample is uncertain. The CDR3 bases are TGTGCCAGCAGGGGGGAGGGGGTTACTGAAGCTTTCTTT. It specifies CASRGEGVTEAFF.